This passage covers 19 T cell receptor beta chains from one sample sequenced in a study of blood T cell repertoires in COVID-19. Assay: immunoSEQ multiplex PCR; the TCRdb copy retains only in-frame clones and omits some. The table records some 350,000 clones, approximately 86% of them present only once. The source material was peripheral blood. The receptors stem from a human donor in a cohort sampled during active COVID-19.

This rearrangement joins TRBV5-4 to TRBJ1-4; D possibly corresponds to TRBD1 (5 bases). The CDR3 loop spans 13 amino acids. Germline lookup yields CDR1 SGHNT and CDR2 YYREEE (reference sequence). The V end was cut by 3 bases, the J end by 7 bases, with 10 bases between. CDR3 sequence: CASSWQGGEKLFF. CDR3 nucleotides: TGTGCCAGCAGCTGGCAGGGAGGTGAAAAACTGTTTTTT.

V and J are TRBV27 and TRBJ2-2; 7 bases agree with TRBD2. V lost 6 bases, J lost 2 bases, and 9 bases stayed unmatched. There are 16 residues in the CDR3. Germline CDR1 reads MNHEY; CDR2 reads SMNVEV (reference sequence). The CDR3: CASRLGLRVNTGELFF. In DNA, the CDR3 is TGTGCCAGCAGACTGGGACTAAGGGTAAACACCGGGGAGCTGTTTTTT.

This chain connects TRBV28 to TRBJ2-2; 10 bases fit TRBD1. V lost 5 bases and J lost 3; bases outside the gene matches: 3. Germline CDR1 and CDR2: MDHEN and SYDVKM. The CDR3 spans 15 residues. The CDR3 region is CASSEGQGYTGELFF. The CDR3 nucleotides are TGTGCCAGCAGTGAGGGACAGGGGTACACCGGGGAGCTGTTTTTT.

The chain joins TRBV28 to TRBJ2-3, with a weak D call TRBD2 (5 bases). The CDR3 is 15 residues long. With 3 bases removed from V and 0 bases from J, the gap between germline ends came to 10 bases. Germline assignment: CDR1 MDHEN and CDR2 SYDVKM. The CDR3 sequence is CASSFIAFSTDTQYF. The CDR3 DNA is TGTGCCAGCAGTTTCATAGCGTTTAGCACAGATACGCAGTATTTT. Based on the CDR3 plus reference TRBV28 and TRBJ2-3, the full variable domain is DVKVTQSSRYLVKRTGEKVFLECVQDMDHENMFWYRQDPGLGLRLIYFSYDVKMKEKGDIPEGYSVSREKKERFSLILESASTNQTSMYLCASSFIAFSTDTQYFGPGTRLTVL.

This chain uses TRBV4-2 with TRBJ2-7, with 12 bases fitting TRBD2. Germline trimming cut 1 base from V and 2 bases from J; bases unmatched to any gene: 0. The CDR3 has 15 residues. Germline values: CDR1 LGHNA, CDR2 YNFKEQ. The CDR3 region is CASSQGLAGAYEQYF. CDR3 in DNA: TGTGCCAGCAGCCAAGGACTAGCGGGAGCCTACGAGCAGTACTTC.

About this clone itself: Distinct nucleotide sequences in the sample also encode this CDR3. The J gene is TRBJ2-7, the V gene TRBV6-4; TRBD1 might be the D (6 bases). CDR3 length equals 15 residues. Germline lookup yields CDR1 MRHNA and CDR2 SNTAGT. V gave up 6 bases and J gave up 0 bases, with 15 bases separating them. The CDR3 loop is CASRRPADSSYEQYF. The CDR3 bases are TGTGCCAGCAGACGTCCAGCGGACAGCTCCTACGAGCAGTACTTC.

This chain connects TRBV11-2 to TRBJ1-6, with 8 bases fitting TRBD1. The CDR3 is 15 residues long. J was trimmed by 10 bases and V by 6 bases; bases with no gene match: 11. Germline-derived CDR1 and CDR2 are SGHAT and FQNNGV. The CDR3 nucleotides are TGTGCCAGCAGACAACGGACAGGGTCGGGATCACCCCTCCACTTT. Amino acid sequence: CASRQRTGSGSPLHF.

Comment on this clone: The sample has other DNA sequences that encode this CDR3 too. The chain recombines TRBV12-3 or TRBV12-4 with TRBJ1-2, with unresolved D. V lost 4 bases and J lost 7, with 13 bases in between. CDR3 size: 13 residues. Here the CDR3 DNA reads TGTGCCAGCAGTTCCGGCCGGGTGGGTGGCTACACCTTC. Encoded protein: CASSSGRVGGYTF.

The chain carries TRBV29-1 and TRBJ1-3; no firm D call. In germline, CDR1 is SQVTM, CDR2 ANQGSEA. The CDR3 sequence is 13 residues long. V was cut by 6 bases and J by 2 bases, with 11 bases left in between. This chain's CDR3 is CSVLTGAGNTIYF. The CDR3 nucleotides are TGCAGCGTATTGACGGGAGCTGGAAACACCATATATTTT.

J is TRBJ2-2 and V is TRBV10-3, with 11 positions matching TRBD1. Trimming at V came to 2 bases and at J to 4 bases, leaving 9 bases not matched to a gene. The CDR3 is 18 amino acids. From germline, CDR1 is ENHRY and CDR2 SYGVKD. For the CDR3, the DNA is TGTGCCATCAGTGAGATACCGGGACAGGGGGTTGGCACCGGGGAGCTGTTTTTT. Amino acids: CAISEIPGQGVGTGELFF.

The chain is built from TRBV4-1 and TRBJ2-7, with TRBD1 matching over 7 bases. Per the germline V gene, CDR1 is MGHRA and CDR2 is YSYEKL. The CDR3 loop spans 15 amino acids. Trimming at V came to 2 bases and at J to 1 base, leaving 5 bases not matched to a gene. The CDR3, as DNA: TGCGCCAGCAGCCAACCTGGGACAGCGTCCTACGAGCAGTACTTC. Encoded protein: CASSQPGTASYEQYF.

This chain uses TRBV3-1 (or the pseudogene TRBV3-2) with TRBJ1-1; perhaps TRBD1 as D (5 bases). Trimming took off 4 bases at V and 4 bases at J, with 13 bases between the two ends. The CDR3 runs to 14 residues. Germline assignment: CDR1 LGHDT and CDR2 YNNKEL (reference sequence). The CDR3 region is CASSPRPGGTEAFF. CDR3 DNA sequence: TGTGCCAGCAGCCCCCGCCCCGGGGGCACTGAAGCTTTCTTT.

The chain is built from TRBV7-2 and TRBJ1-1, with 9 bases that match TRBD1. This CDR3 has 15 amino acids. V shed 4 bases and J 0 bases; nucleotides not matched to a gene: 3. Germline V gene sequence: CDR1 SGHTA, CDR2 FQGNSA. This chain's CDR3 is CASSWTGELNTEAFF. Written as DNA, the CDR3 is TGTGCCAGCAGCTGGACAGGGGAGTTGAACACTGAAGCTTTCTTT.

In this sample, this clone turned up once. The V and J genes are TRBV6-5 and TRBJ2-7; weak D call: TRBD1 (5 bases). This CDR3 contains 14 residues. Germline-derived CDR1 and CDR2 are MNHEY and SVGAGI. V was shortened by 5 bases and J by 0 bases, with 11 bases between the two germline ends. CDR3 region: CASSMTANSYEQYF. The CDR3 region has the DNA TGTGCCAGCAGTATGACAGCGAACTCCTACGAGCAGTACTTC.

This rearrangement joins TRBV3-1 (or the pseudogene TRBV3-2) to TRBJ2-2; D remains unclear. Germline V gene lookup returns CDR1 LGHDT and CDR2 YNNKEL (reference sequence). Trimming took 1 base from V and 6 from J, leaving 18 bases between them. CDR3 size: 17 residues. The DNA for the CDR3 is TGTGCCAGCAGCCAAGGAGCCTTAGGTGTTCTAGCCGGGGAGCTGTTTTTT. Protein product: CASSQGALGVLAGELFF.

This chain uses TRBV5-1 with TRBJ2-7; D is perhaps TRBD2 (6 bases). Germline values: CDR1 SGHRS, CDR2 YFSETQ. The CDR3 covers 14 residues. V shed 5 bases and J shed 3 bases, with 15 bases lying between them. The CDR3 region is CASSRPGGNYEQYF. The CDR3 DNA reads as TGCGCCAGCAGTAGGCCGGGCGGGAACTACGAGCAGTACTTC.

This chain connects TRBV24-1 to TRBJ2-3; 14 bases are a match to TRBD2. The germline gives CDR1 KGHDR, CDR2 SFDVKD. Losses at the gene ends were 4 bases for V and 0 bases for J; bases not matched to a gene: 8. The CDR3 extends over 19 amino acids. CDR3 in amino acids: CATSDPGTSGSASTDTQYF. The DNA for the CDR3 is TGTGCCACCAGTGACCCCGGGACTAGCGGGAGCGCTAGCACAGATACGCAGTATTTT.

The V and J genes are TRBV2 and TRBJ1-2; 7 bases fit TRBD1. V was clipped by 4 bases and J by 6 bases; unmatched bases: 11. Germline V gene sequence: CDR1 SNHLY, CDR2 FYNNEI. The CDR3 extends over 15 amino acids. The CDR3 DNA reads TGTGCCAGCAGTGTAGGGACAGCCCCAGGCAATGGCTACACCTTC. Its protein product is CASSVGTAPGNGYTF.

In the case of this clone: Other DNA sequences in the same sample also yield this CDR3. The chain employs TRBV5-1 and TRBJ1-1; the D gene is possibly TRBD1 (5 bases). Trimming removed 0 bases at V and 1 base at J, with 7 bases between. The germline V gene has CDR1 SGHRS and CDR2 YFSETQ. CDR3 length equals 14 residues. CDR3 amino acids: CASSLAQGNTEAFF. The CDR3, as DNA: TGCGCCAGCAGCTTGGCTCAGGGGAACACTGAAGCTTTCTTT.